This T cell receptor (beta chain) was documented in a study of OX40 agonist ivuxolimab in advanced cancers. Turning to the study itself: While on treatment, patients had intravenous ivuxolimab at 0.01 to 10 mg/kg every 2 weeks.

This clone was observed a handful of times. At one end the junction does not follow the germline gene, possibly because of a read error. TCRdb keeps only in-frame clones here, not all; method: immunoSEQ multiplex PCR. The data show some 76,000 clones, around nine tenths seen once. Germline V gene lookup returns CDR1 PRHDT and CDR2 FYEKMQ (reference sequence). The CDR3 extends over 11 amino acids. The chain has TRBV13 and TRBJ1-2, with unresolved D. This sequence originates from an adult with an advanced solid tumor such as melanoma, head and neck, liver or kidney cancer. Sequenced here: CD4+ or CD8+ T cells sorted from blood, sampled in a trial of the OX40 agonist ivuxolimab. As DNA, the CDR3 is TGTGCCAGCAGCTTAGGCCCGACTTCACTCTTC. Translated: CASSLGPTSLF.